The 20 T cell receptor beta chains below were found in one sample sequenced in a study of T-cell reconstitution after alpha-beta-depleted transplantation in children. TCRbeta library preparation incorporated unique molecular identifiers. TCRdb re-called the PCR reads through MiXCR, storing one row per CDR3 protein. This repertoire shows just under 550,000 distinct CDR3 sequences, about a sixth found once; its top ten account for over 3%. The specimen was PBMCs from the stem cell graft donor, collected from the stem cell graft. These receptors all stem from a human donor who donated a stem cell graft to a child with acute lymphoblastic leukemia.

This clonotype turned up a few times. The genes are TRBV5-1 and TRBJ2-3, with D possibly being TRBD2 (6 bases). Germline CDR1 and CDR2: SGHRS and YFSETQ. CDR3 length: 14 amino acids. Trimming left V 2 bases short and J 8 bases short, with 15 bases between. CDR3 residues: CASSFVIAGGTQYF. In DNA form, the CDR3 reads TGCGCCAGCAGCTTTGTCATAGCCGGGGGTACGCAGTATTTT.

This clonotype has only a few counts. V is TRBV5-1 and J is TRBJ2-1, with a weak D call TRBD1 (5 bases). This CDR3 has 13 amino acids. The germline V and J ends were trimmed by 7 bases and 7 bases, with 15 bases remaining between them. Germline loops: CDR1 SGHRS, CDR2 YFSETQ. CDR3 protein: CASGAGIENEQFF. In DNA, the CDR3 is TGCGCCAGCGGGGCAGGGATCGAAAATGAGCAGTTCTTC.

This clonotype came up a few times. The rearrangement links TRBV4-1 to TRBJ2-6; D unresolved. Germline-derived CDR1 and CDR2 are MGHRA and YSYEKL. This CDR3 has 18 amino acids. Trimming stripped 4 bases from V and 0 bases from J, with 16 bases between. CDR3 nucleotide sequence: TGCGCCAGCAGCCGGACGGGCGTTTTACTCTCTGGGGCCAACGTCCTGACTTTC. Translating it yields CASSRTGVLLSGANVLTF.

The rearrangement uses TRBV5-1 and TRBJ2-3; 8 bases line up with TRBD2. This CDR3 is 15 amino acids long. V gave up 6 bases and J gave up 6 bases; unmatched junction bases: 12. Germline V gene data show CDR1 as SGHRS and CDR2 as YFSETQ. CDR3 bases: TGCGCCAGCAAACCACTAGCGGTCTGGGGGGATACGCAGTATTTT. Protein: CASKPLAVWGDTQYF.

This clonotype has a handful of counts. The chain employs TRBV5-1 and TRBJ2-7, with D maybe TRBD2 (5 bases). Trimming removed 2 bases from V and 2 bases from J, with 11 bases in between. This CDR3 is built from 14 residues. Germline V gives CDR1 SGHRS, CDR2 YFSETQ. This CDR3 is CASSFEGSAYEQYF. Written as DNA, the CDR3 is TGCGCCAGCAGCTTCGAGGGTTCAGCCTACGAGCAGTACTTC.

V and J are TRBV20-1 and TRBJ2-7; possibly TRBD1 for D (5 bases). The germline V gene encodes CDR1 DFQATT and CDR2 SNEGSKA (reference sequence). The V end was cut by 0 bases, the J end by 2 bases, with 11 bases between. The CDR3 has 14 amino acids. The CDR3 coding sequence is TGCAGTGCTAGAGATACGACAGAAACCTACGAGCAGTACTTC. This sequence encodes CSARDTTETYEQYF.

The rearrangement joins TRBV2 to TRBJ2-7; D is possibly TRBD1 or TRBD2 (7 bases each). Germline V gene data show CDR1 as SNHLY and CDR2 as FYNNEI. The CDR3 totals 18 residues. V lost 9 bases to trimming and J lost 2 bases, with 29 bases between them. CDR3 sequence reads: CARADRVQKAGLPYEQYF. DNA of the CDR3: TGTGCCAGAGCCGACAGGGTTCAGAAAGCGGGACTCCCCTACGAGCAGTACTTC.

This clonotype has a handful of counts. This sequence joins TRBV9 and TRBJ1-1, with D perhaps TRBD1 (5 bases). This CDR3 comprises 13 residues. The germline V gene has CDR1 SGDLS and CDR2 YYNGEE. V gave up 4 bases and J gave up 8 bases, with 15 bases separating them. For the CDR3, the DNA is TGTGCCAGCAGCACCGGGACCCAAGGCGAAGCTTTCTTT. This codes for CASSTGTQGEAFF.

The chain combines TRBV12-3 or TRBV12-4 with TRBJ1-2; perhaps TRBD1 as D (5 bases). The ends were cut back, 0 bases at V and 4 bases at J, with 9 bases in the middle. The CDR3 consists of 14 residues. The CDR3 protein is CASSLAGRGYGYTF. CDR3 coding DNA: TGTGCCAGCAGTTTAGCGGGAAGGGGCTATGGCTACACCTTC.

This chain connects TRBV9 to TRBJ2-7; D unclear. The CDR3 has 13 amino acids. V gave up 4 bases and J gave up 2 bases, with 10 bases separating them. Germline V lookup: CDR1 SGDLS, CDR2 YYNGEE. CDR3 loop: CASSPDGPYEQYF. CDR3 nucleotide sequence: TGTGCCAGCAGCCCCGACGGGCCCTACGAGCAGTACTTC.

J is TRBJ1-2 and V is TRBV7-9, with a weak D call TRBD1 (5 bases). Germline CDR1 SEHNR, CDR2 FQNEAQ (reference sequence). The CDR3 is 16 amino acids. Trimming pared 5 bases from V and 0 bases from J, leaving 16 bases between. The CDR3, as DNA: TGTGCCAGCAGCCTCAAGGGACTCCCTTCTAACTATGGCTACACCTTC. Its protein is CASSLKGLPSNYGYTF. Drawing the rest from reference TRBV7-9 and TRBJ1-2, the complete variable domain is DTGVSQNPRHKITKRGQNVTFRCDPISEHNRLYWYRQTLGQGPEFLTYFQNEAQLEKSRLLSDRFSAERPKGSFSTLEIQRTEQGDSAMYLCASSLKGLPSNYGYTFGSGTRLTVV.

This clonotype was seen more than once but under ten times. CDR3 amino acids: CASSFLGSSYNEQFF. CDR3 sequence (DNA): TGTGCCAGCAGTTTCCTAGGGAGCTCCTACAATGAGCAGTTCTTC. This chain connects TRBV12-3 or TRBV12-4 to TRBJ2-1; TRBD2 is a possible D gene (5 bases). The ends were cut back, 3 bases at V and 0 bases at J, with 9 bases in the middle. The CDR3 is made up of 15 amino acids.

The gene calls are TRBV6-6 and TRBJ2-7, with TRBD2 matching over 10 bases. CDR1 is MNHNY, CDR2 SVGAGI, per germline (reference sequence). V was clipped by 6 bases and J by 5 bases; unmatched bases: 4. CDR3 size: 13 residues. The CDR3 DNA reads TGTGCCAGCAGCTGGACTAGCGGAGACGAGCAGTACTTC. Residues: CASSWTSGDEQYF.

This chain connects TRBV6-5 to TRBJ2-1; possibly TRBD1 for D (6 bases). This CDR3 is built from 15 residues. Germline loops: CDR1 MNHEY, CDR2 SVGAGI. V lost 2 bases and J 3 bases, leaving 11 bases between the germline ends. As DNA, the CDR3 is TGTGCCAGCAGTTACGACAGGAGCATCTACAATGAGCAGTTCTTC. Encoded protein: CASSYDRSIYNEQFF.

In this sample, this clonotype turned up a few times. The germline gene is not matched at one end of the junction; a read error may be the cause. The CDR3 coding sequence is TGTGCCAGCAGTTACTCTCCATCCCGGCACAAGTCTTTC. Its protein product is CASSYSPSRHKSF. V usage is TRBV6-5 and J usage is TRBJ2-5; D gene ambiguous. From germline, CDR1 is MNHEY and CDR2 SVGAGI. The CDR3 is 13 residues long.

The chain carries TRBV5-4 and TRBJ2-5; 14 bases match TRBD2. Germline values: CDR1 SGHNT, CDR2 YYREEE (reference sequence). V shed 4 bases and J 5 bases; nucleotides not matched to a gene: 22. The CDR3 contains 21 residues. The CDR3 DNA reads TGTGCCAGCAGCCCCAAGGACCGAGGACTAGCGGGAGGTGGAGGGTCGGAGACCCAGTACTTC. It specifies CASSPKDRGLAGGGGSETQYF.

The chain employs TRBV7-8 and TRBJ2-1, with 8 bases matching TRBD2. Per germline, CDR1 SGHVS and CDR2 FQNEAQ. Trimming cost V 5 bases and J 5 bases; bases outside gene matches: 11. The CDR3 totals 16 residues. In nucleotides, the CDR3 is TGTGCCAGCAGCCTCGAAGGACTAGCCGTGAACAATGAGCAGTTCTTC. Translation: CASSLEGLAVNNEQFF.

A few counts support this clonotype. The chain uses TRBV5-1 and TRBJ2-1; the match to TRBD1 covers 8 bases. This CDR3 region has 14 residues. Germline loops: CDR1 SGHRS, CDR2 YFSETQ. V dropped 4 bases and J dropped 5; count of bases not matched to a gene: 5. The CDR3 region is CASSLDRAHNEQFF. The CDR3 nucleotides read TGCGCCAGCAGCCTGGACAGGGCCCACAATGAGCAGTTCTTC.

There are a few counts of this clonotype. The CDR3 DNA reads as TGTGCCAGCATTACCACCGGGATTTACTACAATGAGCAGTTCTTC. As protein: CASITTGIYYNEQFF. The rearrangement links TRBV12-3 or TRBV12-4 to TRBJ2-1, with D tentatively TRBD2 (5 bases). V was clipped by 7 bases and J by 3 bases, with 16 bases between them. This CDR3 has 15 residues.

The V and J genes are TRBV5-1 and TRBJ2-7; no clear D gene. Germline V lookup: CDR1 SGHRS, CDR2 YFSETQ. There are 15 residues in the CDR3. V lost 2 bases to trimming and J lost 2 bases, with 14 bases between them. This chain's CDR3 is CASSFGWGSAYEQYF. As DNA, the CDR3 is TGCGCCAGCAGCTTCGGGTGGGGATCGGCCTACGAGCAGTACTTC.